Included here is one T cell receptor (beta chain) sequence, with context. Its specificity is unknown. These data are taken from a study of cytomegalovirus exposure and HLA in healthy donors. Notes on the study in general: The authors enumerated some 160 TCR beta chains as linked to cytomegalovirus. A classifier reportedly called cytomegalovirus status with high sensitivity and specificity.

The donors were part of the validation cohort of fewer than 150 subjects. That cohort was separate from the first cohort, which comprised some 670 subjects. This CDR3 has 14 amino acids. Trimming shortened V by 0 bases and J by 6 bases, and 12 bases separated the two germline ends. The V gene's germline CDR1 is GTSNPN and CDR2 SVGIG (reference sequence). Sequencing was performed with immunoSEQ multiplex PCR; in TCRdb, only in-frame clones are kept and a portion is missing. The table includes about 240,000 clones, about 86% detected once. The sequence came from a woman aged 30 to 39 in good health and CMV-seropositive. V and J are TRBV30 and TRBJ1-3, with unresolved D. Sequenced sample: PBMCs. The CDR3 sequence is CAWSVRGLENTIYF. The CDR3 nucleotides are TGTGCCTGGAGTGTACGGGGTCTCGAAAACACCATATATTTT.